This T cell receptor (beta chain) was captured by sequencing in a study of blood T cell repertoires in COVID-19. Study summary: Whether acute or convalescent, the COVID-19 samples came from the United States, Italy and Spain. T cells, B-cell-depleted T cells, or PBMCs provided the cDNA or gDNA that served as material.

How the authors handled the data: Amplification with reference gene primers provided the estimates of nucleated cell counts. Repertoires were generated with immunoSEQ multiplex PCR, while TCRdb's copy carries only in-frame clones and drops some. V, J and clone size reflect that table, while D and trimming were determined from the DNA. The sample has some 87,000 clones; about 87% are singletons. The V end lost 4 bases, the J end lost 4 bases, and 5 bases lay between the germline ends. This CDR3 contains 12 residues. Germline V CDR1 and CDR2: KGHDR, SFDVKD. Those enrolled in Seattle joined during active infection and were followed longitudinally afterward.

The chain is built from TRBV24-1 and TRBJ2-3; D unclear. Specimen: peripheral blood. The clonotype was recovered from a human donor with COVID-19, enrolled during active disease. The donor label of this sample is uncertain. The CDR3 here is CATSDYSDTQYF. The CDR3 DNA sequence: TGTGCCACCAGTGACTATTCAGATACGCAGTATTTT.